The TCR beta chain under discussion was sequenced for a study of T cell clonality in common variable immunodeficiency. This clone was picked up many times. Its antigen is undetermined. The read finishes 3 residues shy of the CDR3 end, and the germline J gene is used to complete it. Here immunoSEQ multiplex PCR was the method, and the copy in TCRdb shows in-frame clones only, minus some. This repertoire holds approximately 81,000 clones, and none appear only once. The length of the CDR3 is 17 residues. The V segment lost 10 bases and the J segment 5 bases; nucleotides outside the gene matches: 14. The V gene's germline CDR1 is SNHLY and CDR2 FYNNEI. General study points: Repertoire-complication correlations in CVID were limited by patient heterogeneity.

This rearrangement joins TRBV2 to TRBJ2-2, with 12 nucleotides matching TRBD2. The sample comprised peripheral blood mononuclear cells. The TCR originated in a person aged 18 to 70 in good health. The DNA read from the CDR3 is TGTGCCACCCCCCTGCTAGCGGGAGGGCGGTGGACCGGGGAG. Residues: CATPLLAGGRWTGE. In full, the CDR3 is CATPLLAGGRWTGELFF.